This T cell receptor (beta chain) was profiled in a study of blood T cell repertoires in COVID-19. As for the study in general: The United States, Italy and Spain were the sources of the acute and convalescent COVID-19 samples. From T cells, B-cell-depleted T cells, or PBMCs came the material, which was cDNA or gDNA.

Germline V gene lookup returns CDR1 LNHDA and CDR2 SQIVND (reference sequence). Trimming cost V 1 base and J 0 bases, with 7 bases left between them. The CDR3 consists of 16 residues. Sequenced by immunoSEQ multiplex PCR; TCRdb stores in-frame clones only, minus some. In the table there are 300,000 or so clones, about 86% of which are singletons. Study members were between about 18 and 100 years old and lived in 24 US regions. Cohorts were assigned according to the clinical history that participants reported. V usage is TRBV19 and J usage is TRBJ1-6; D unresolved. Sequencing input: PBMCs or T cells enriched from blood (not recorded which). The origin of this receptor is a woman aged 35 to 49 with acute COVID-19. The CDR3 DNA reads TGTGCCAGTAGTATAGTTGCGAGCTCCTATAATTCACCCCTCCACTTT. This gives the protein CASSIVASSYNSPLHF.